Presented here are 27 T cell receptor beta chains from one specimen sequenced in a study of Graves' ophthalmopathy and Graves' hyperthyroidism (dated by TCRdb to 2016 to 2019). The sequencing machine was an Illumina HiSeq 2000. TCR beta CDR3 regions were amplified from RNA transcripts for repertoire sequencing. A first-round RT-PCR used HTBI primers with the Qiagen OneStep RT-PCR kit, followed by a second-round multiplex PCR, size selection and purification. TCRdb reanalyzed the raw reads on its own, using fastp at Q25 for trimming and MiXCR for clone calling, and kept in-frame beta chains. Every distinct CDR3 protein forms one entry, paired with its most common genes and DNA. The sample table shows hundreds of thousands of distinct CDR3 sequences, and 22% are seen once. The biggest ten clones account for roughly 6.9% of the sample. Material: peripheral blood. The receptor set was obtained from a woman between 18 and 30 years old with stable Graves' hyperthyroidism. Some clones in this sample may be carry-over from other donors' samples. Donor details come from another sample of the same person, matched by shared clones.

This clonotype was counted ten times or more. The chain's CDR3 is CASSPAGGPLRAFF. For the CDR3, the DNA is TGTGCCAGCAGCCCAGCCGGAGGGCCGTTGAGAGCTTTCTTT. The chain recombines TRBV14 with TRBJ1-1; unclear D gene. There are 14 residues in the CDR3. V was trimmed by 4 bases and J by 10 bases, leaving 19 bases between them. Per germline, CDR1 SGHDN and CDR2 FVKESK.

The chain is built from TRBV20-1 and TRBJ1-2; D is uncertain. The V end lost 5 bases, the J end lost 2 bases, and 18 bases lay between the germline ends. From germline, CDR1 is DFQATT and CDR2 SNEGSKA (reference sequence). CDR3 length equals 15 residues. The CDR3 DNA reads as TGCAGTGCTGCACGTGCGGGAGACCGAAACTATGGCTACACCTTC. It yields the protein CSAARAGDRNYGYTF.

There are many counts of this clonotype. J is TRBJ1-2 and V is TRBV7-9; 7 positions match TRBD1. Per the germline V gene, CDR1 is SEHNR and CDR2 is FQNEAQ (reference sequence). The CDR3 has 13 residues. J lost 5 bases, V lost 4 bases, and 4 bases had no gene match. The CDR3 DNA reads TGTGCCAGCAGCTCACCGACAGGGTATGGCTACACCTTC. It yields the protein CASSSPTGYGYTF.

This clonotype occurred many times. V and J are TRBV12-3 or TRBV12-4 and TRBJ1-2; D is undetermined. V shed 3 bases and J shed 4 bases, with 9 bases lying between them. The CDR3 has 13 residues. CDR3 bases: TGTGCCAGCAGTTTGGGCAAATCCTATGGCTACACCTTC. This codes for CASSLGKSYGYTF.

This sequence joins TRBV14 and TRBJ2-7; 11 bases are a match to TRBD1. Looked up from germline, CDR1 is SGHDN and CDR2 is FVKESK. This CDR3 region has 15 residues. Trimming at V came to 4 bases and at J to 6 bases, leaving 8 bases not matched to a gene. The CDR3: CASSPSDRGPGEQYF. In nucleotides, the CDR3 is TGTGCCAGCAGCCCATCGGACAGGGGGCCTGGCGAGCAGTACTTC.

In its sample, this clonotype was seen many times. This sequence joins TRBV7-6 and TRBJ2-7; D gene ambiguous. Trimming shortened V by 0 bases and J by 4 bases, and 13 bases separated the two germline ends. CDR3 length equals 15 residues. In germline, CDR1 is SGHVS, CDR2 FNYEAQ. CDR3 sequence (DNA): TGTGCCAGCAGCTTAGCGGACGGCCCGAATTACGAGCAGTACTTC. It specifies CASSLADGPNYEQYF.

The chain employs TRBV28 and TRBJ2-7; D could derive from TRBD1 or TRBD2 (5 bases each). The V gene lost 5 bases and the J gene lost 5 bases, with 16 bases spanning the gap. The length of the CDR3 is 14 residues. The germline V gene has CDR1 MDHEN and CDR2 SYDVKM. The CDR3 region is CASSNPEGIHEQYF. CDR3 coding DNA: TGTGCCAGCAGTAACCCTGAGGGGATCCACGAGCAGTACTTC.

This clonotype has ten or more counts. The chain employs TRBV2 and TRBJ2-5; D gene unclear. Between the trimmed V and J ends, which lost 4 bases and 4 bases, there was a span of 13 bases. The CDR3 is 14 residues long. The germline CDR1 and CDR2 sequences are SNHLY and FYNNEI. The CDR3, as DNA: TGTGCCAGCAGTGGGAGTTCGGGTGGAGAGACCCAGTACTTC. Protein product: CASSGSSGGETQYF.

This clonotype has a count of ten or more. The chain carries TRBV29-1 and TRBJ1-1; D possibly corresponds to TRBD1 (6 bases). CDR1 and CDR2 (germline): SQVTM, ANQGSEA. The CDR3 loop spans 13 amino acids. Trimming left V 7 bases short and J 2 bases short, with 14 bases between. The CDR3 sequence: CSARTDLNTEAFF. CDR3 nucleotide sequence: TGCAGCGCCAGGACAGACCTAAACACTGAAGCTTTCTTT.

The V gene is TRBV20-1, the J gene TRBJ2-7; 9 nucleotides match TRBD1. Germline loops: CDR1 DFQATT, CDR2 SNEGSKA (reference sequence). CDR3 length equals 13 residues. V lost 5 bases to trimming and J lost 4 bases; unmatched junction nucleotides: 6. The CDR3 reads CSALHDRGYEQYF. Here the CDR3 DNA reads TGCAGTGCTCTCCACGACAGGGGGTACGAGCAGTACTTC.

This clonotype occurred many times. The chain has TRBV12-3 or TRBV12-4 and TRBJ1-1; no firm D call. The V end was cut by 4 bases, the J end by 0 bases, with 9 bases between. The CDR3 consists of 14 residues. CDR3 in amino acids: CASSSGIMNTEAFF. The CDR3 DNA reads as TGTGCCAGCAGTTCGGGCATCATGAACACTGAAGCTTTCTTT.

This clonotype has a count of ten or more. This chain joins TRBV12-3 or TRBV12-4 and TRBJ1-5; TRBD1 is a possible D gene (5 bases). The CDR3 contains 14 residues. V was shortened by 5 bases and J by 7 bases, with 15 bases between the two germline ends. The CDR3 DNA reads TGTGCCAGCAGTGGACAAGCAAAGGGGCAGCCCCAGCATTTT. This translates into CASSGQAKGQPQHF.

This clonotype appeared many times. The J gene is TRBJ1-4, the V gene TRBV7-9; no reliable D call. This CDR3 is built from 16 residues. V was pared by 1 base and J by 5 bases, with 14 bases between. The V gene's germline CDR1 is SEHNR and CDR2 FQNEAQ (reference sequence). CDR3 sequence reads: CASSLGSLNTNEKLFF. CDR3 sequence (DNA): TGTGCCAGCAGCTTAGGGTCTCTAAACACAAATGAAAAACTGTTTTTT.

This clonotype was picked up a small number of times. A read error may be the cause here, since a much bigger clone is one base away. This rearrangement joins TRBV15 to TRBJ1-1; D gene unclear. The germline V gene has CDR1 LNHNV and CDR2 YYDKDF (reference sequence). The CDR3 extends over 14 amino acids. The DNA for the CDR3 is TGTGCCACCAGCAGAGGTATGGGGTATTTCGAAGCTTGCTTT. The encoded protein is CATSRGMGYFEACF.

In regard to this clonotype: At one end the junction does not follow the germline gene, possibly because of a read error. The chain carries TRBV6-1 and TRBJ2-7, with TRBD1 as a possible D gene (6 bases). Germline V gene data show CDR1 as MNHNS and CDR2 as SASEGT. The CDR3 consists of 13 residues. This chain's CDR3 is CASSEVGTGPFNF. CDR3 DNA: TGTGCCAGCAGTGAAGTTGGAACAGGGCCCTTCAACTTC.

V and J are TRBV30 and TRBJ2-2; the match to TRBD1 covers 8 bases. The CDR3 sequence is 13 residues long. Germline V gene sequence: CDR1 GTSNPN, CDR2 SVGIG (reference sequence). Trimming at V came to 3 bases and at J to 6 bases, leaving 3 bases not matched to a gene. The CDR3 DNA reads TGTGCCTGGAGATTGACAGGGGCCGGGGAGCTGTTTTTT. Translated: CAWRLTGAGELFF.

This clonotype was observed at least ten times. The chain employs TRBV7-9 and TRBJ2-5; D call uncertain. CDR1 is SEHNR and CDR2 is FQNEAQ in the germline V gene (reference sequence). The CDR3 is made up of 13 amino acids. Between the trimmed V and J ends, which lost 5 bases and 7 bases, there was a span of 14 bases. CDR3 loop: CASSPASFGTQYF. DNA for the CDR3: TGTGCCAGCAGCCCGGCCAGTTTTGGGACCCAGTACTTC. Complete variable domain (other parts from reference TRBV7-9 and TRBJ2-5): DTGVSQNPRHKITKRGQNVTFRCDPISEHNRLYWYRQTLGQGPEFLTYFQNEAQLEKSRLLSDRFSAERPKGSFSTLEIQRTEQGDSAMYLCASSPASFGTQYFGPGTRLLVL.

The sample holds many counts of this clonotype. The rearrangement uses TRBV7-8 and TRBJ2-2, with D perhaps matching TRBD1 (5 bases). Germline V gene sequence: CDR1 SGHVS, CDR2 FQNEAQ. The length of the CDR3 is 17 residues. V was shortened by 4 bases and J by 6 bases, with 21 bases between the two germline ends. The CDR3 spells CASSSQPQVMGPGELFF. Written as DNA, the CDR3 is TGTGCCAGCAGCTCCCAGCCACAGGTTATGGGTCCCGGGGAGCTGTTTTTT.

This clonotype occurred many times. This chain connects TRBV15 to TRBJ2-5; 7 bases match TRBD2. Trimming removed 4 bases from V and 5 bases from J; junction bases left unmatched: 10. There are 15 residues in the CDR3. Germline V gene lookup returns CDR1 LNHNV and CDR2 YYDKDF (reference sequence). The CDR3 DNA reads TGTGCCACCAGCACCCAGCGGGGCCTTATGGAGACCCAGTACTTC. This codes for CATSTQRGLMETQYF.

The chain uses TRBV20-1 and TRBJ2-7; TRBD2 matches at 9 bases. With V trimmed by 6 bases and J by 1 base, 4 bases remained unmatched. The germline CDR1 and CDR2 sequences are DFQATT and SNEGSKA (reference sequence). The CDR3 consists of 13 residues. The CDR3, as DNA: TGCAGTGCAAAGACTAGCGGATCCTACGAGCAGTACTTC. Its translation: CSAKTSGSYEQYF.

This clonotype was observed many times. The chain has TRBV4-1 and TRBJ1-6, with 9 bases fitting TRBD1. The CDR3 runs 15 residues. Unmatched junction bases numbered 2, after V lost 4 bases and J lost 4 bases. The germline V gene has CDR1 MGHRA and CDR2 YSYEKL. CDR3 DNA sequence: TGCGCCAGCAGCCGACAGGGGGTGTATAATTCACCCCTCCACTTT. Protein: CASSRQGVYNSPLHF.

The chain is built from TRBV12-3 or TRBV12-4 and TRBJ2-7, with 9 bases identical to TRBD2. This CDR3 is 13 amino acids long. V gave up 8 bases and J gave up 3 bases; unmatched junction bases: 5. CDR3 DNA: TGTGCCAGCGGGGGTAGCGGGAGCTACGAGCAGTACTTC. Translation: CASGGSGSYEQYF.

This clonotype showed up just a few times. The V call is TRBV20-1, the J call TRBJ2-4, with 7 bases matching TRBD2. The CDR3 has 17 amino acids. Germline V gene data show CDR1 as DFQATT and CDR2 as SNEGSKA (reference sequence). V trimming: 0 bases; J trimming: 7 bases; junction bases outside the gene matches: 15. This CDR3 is CSARDRIGGSLMNIQYF. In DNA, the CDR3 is TGCAGTGCTAGAGATCGAATCGGGGGGTCATTAATGAACATTCAGTACTTC.

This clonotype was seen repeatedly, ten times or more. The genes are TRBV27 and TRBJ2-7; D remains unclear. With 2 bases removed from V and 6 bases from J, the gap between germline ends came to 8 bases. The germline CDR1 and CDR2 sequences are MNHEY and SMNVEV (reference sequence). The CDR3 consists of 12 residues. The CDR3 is CASSLADGEQYF. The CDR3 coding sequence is TGTGCCAGCAGTTTAGCCGACGGCGAGCAGTACTTC.

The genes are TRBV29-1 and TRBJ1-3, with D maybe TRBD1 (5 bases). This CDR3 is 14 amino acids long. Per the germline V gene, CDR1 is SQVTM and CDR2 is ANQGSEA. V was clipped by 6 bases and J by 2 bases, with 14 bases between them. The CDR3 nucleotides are TGCAGCGTCTCCCCGGGGGGGACTGGAAACACCATATATTTT. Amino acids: CSVSPGGTGNTIYF.

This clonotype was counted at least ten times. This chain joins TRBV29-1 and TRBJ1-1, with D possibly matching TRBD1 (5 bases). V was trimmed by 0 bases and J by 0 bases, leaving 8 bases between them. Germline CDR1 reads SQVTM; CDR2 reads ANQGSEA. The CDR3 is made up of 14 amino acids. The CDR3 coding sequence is TGCAGCGTTGAAGAGATAGGGGTGAACACTGAAGCTTTCTTT. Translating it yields CSVEEIGVNTEAFF.

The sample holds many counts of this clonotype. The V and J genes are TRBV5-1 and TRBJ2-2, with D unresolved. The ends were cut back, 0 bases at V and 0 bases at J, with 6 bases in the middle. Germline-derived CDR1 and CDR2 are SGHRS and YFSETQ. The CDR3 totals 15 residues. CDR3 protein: CASSLVQANTGELFF. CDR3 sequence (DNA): TGCGCCAGCAGCTTGGTGCAGGCGAACACCGGGGAGCTGTTTTTT.